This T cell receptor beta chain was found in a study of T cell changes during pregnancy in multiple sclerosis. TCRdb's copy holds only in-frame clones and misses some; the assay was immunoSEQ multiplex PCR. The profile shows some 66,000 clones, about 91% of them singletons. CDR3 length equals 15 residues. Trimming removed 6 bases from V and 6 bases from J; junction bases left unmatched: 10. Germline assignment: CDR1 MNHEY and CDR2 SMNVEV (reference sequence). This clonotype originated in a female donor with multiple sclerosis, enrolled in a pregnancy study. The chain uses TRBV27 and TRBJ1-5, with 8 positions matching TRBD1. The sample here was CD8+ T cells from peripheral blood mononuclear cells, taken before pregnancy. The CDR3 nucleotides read TGTGCCAGCAGCAAGGACAGGGAAGGTCGTCAGCCCCAGCATTTT. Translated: CASSKDREGRQPQHF.